This passage covers 21 T cell receptor beta chains from one sample sequenced in a study of early T cells in non-severe SARS-CoV-2 infection. From the 5' RACE reads, TCRdb called clonotypes with MiXCR, one entry per CDR3 protein. This table holds under 45,000 distinct CDR3 sequences, roughly 7.9% found once. Here the sequenced sample was whole blood, taken at baseline. The receptors originated from an adult who was a healthcare worker with PCR-confirmed SARS-CoV-2 infection or an uninfected control (not recorded which).

V usage is TRBV11-2 and J usage is TRBJ2-3; D may be TRBD2 (6 bases). CDR3 length: 15 residues. Trimming removed 3 bases from V and 0 bases from J, with 10 bases in between. Germline CDR1 SGHAT, CDR2 FQNNGV. CDR3 residues: CASSLAGRSTDTQYF. The CDR3, as DNA: TGTGCCAGCAGCTTGGCGGGGAGGAGCACAGATACGCAGTATTTT.

This clonotype was counted only a few times. The J gene is TRBJ1-5, the V gene TRBV2; 11 bases map to TRBD1. Germline V gives CDR1 SNHLY, CDR2 FYNNEI. Trimming at V came to 3 bases and at J to 8 bases, leaving 6 bases not matched to a gene. This CDR3 is built from 15 residues. Here the CDR3 DNA reads TGTGCCAGCAGTGAGCAGGGACAGGGGGTTGAGCCCCAGCATTTT. Its protein is CASSEQGQGVEPQHF.

As to this clonotype: Compared with germline, one end of the junction differs, possibly owing to a read error. The chain uses TRBV19 and TRBJ2-3; 8 positions agree with TRBD1. The CDR3 sequence is 12 residues long. CDR1 and CDR2 from the germline V gene are LNHDA and SQIVND (reference sequence). CDR3 DNA sequence: TGTGCCAGTAGTATAGGGGACAGGAGAATGGTCTTT. Translation: CASSIGDRRMVF.

This clonotype was seen only a few times. V is TRBV12-3 or TRBV12-4 and J is TRBJ1-1, with 7 positions matching TRBD1. The CDR3 sequence is 14 residues long. The V gene end was trimmed by 4 bases and the J gene end by 0 bases; junction bases not matched to a gene: 2. The CDR3 spells CASSWTGMNTEAFF. Written as DNA, the CDR3 is TGTGCCAGCAGTTGGACAGGAATGAACACTGAAGCTTTCTTT.

This clonotype was seen ten or more times. The J gene is TRBJ2-5, the V gene TRBV11-2, with TRBD2 matching over 15 bases. Germline V gene sequence: CDR1 SGHAT, CDR2 FQNNGV. This CDR3 comprises 17 residues. V lost 0 bases to trimming and J lost 5 bases; unmatched junction nucleotides: 4. The CDR3 DNA sequence: TGTGCCAGCAGCTTAGATTGGACTAGCGGGGGGGACGAGACCCAGTACTTC. This codes for CASSLDWTSGGDETQYF. Full variable domain (remainder filled in from reference TRBV11-2 and TRBJ2-5): EAGVAQSPRYKIIEKRQSVAFWCNPISGHATLYWYQQILGQGPKLLIQFQNNGVVDDSQLPKDRFSAERLKGVDSTLKIQPAKLEDSAVYLCASSLDWTSGGDETQYFGPGTRLLVL.

This clonotype showed up many times. The V gene is TRBV5-1, the J gene TRBJ2-7; TRBD1 matches 11 bases. This CDR3 region has 14 residues. The germline CDR1 and CDR2 sequences are SGHRS and YFSETQ. The J segment lost 6 bases and the V segment lost 4 bases, leaving 6 bases of the junction unmatched. In nucleotides, the CDR3 is TGCGCCAGCAGCCTGGGGACAGGGGGGCGCGAGCAGTACTTC. Translation: CASSLGTGGREQYF. Variable domain in full (rest from reference TRBV5-1 and TRBJ2-7): KAGVTQTPRYLIKTRGQQVTLSCSPISGHRSVSWYQQTPGQGLQFLFEYFSETQRNKGNFPGRFSGRQFSNSRSEMNVSTLELGDSALYLCASSLGTGGREQYFGPGTRLTVT.

This clonotype has a handful of counts. The V gene is TRBV20-1, the J gene TRBJ2-5; D possibly corresponds to TRBD2 (5 bases). Trimming pared 4 bases from V and 2 bases from J, leaving 17 bases between. Germline V gene lookup returns CDR1 DFQATT and CDR2 SNEGSKA (reference sequence). The CDR3 has 15 residues. The DNA of the CDR3 is TGCAGTGCTACCTCCGGAGGACTCCCACAAGAGACCCAGTACTTC. This sequence encodes CSATSGGLPQETQYF.

V usage is TRBV5-4 and J usage is TRBJ2-5; D possibly corresponds to TRBD1 (6 bases). V dropped 6 bases and J dropped 2 bases, with 11 bases sitting between them. Germline CDR1 is SGHNT and CDR2 is YYREEE (reference sequence). This CDR3 has 13 residues. The CDR3 is CASTTGRQETQYF. The CDR3 bases are TGTGCCAGCACTACAGGGCGGCAAGAGACCCAGTACTTC.

V usage is TRBV24-1 and J usage is TRBJ2-1; D gene unclear. The germline gives CDR1 KGHDR, CDR2 SFDVKD. The V end was cut by 1 base, the J end by 0 bases, with 15 bases between. The CDR3 has 18 residues. CDR3 bases: TGTGCCACCAGTGATTTCCCCGGATCTGAGAGCTCCTACAATGAGCAGTTCTTC. The encoded protein is CATSDFPGSESSYNEQFF.

This sequence joins TRBV20-1 and TRBJ2-3, with unresolved D. Deletions cut 4 bases from V and 5 bases from J, with 7 bases between. Germline V gene data show CDR1 as DFQATT and CDR2 as SNEGSKA (reference sequence). CDR3 length: 11 amino acids. DNA of the CDR3: TGCAGTGCTAATCGAGGAGATACGCAGTATTTT. Translating it yields CSANRGDTQYF.

The chain combines TRBV7-9 with TRBJ2-6; either TRBD1 or TRBD2 may supply D (5 bases each). The germline V gene has CDR1 SEHNR and CDR2 FQNEAQ (reference sequence). This CDR3 has 15 amino acids. V was shortened by 5 bases and J by 3 bases, with 11 bases between the two germline ends. CDR3 protein: CASSPGGVGANVLTF. Here the CDR3 DNA reads TGTGCCAGCAGCCCTGGGGGTGTTGGGGCCAACGTCCTGACTTTC.

J is TRBJ2-1 and V is TRBV20-1; D perhaps matches TRBD2 (6 bases). Germline CDR1 reads DFQATT; CDR2 reads SNEGSKA (reference sequence). V was pared by 2 bases and J by 10 bases, with 18 bases between. The CDR3 is 14 residues long. CDR3 in DNA: TGCAGTGCTAGACGGCGCGGGGCGTCCGGGGAGCAGTTCTTC. Translated, it gives CSARRRGASGEQFF.

The gene calls are TRBV7-9 and TRBJ2-4, with TRBD1 matching over 9 bases. CDR3 length: 15 residues. Germline trimming cut 3 bases from V and 6 bases from J; bases unmatched to any gene: 6. Germline values: CDR1 SEHNR, CDR2 FQNEAQ (reference sequence). In DNA, the CDR3 is TGTGCCAGCAGCTTGACCGGGACAGGGATAAACATTCAGTACTTC. As protein: CASSLTGTGINIQYF.

At least ten counts were recorded for this clonotype. J is TRBJ1-2 and V is TRBV6-5; possible D gene TRBD1, 6 bases. Germline V gene sequence: CDR1 MNHEY, CDR2 SVGAGI. The CDR3 contains 14 residues. Trimming stripped 4 bases from V and 4 bases from J, with 13 bases between. Here the CDR3 DNA reads TGTGCCAGCAGTTCTCAAGGGGGGGGCTATGGCTACACCTTC. It specifies CASSSQGGGYGYTF.

This clonotype was observed many times. The J gene is TRBJ2-7, the V gene TRBV10-3, with a tentative D call TRBD1 (6 bases). The CDR3 has 12 amino acids. The germline gives CDR1 ENHRY, CDR2 SYGVKD. Trimming cost V 11 bases and J 3 bases, with 14 bases left between them. DNA for the CDR3: TGTGCCGCCGGACAGAACTACTACGAGCAGTACTTC. This encodes CAAGQNYYEQYF.

This clonotype was recorded many times. The chain is built from TRBV7-7 and TRBJ2-5; D not resolved. The germline CDR1 and CDR2 sequences are SSHAT and FNYEAQ (reference sequence). Between the trimmed V and J ends, which lost 2 bases and 4 bases, there was a span of 11 bases. CDR3 length equals 14 residues. The CDR3 spells CASSLSGIRETQYF. The CDR3 bases are TGTGCCAGCAGCTTAAGTGGGATACGAGAGACCCAGTACTTC.

Only a few counts were recorded for this clonotype. This sequence joins TRBV4-1 and TRBJ1-3, with TRBD1 identical over 7 bases. The CDR3 is made up of 16 amino acids. Trimming cost V 0 bases and J 5 bases; bases outside gene matches: 7. Germline V gene sequence: CDR1 MGHRA, CDR2 YSYEKL. DNA of the CDR3: TGCGCCAGCAGCCAAGAACTGACAGGGCTGAGAAACACCATATATTTT. This encodes CASSQELTGLRNTIYF.

There are a few counts of this clonotype. The chain joins TRBV20-1 to TRBJ2-7; tentative D call: TRBD1 (5 bases). CDR1 and CDR2 from the germline V gene are DFQATT and SNEGSKA (reference sequence). The CDR3 is made up of 14 amino acids. Trimming left V 5 bases short and J 0 bases short, with 14 bases between. CDR3: CSAQPPQGSYEQYF. The CDR3 region has the DNA TGCAGTGCTCAGCCGCCCCAGGGCTCCTACGAGCAGTACTTC.

This sequence joins TRBV7-9 and TRBJ2-1, with a tentative D call TRBD1 (6 bases). The ends were cut back, 5 bases at V and 4 bases at J, with 18 bases in the middle. Germline V gene lookup returns CDR1 SEHNR and CDR2 FQNEAQ (reference sequence). This CDR3 contains 16 residues. CDR3 nucleotides: TGTGCCAGCAGCCCAGGGGCAGGGGCCGGATACAATGAGCAGTTCTTC. Residues: CASSPGAGAGYNEQFF. The variable domain in full, completed from reference TRBV7-9 and TRBJ2-1, reads DTGVSQNPRHKITKRGQNVTFRCDPISEHNRLYWYRQTLGQGPEFLTYFQNEAQLEKSRLLSDRFSAERPKGSFSTLEIQRTEQGDSAMYLCASSPGAGAGYNEQFFGPGTRLTVL.

The rearrangement links TRBV11-2 to TRBJ2-3; the D is unclear. CDR1 is SGHAT and CDR2 is FQNNGV in the germline V gene. The CDR3 has 15 residues. V was pared by 1 base and J by 0 bases, with 8 bases between. The CDR3 spells CASSLVGSSTDTQYF. As DNA, the CDR3 is TGTGCCAGCAGCTTAGTCGGGTCCAGCACAGATACGCAGTATTTT.

There are many counts of this clonotype. The chain uses TRBV19 and TRBJ2-1, with TRBD2 identical over 8 bases. With 2 bases clipped from V and 2 bases from J, the junction kept 8 bases outside the gene matches. There are 17 residues in the CDR3. Germline V gene lookup returns CDR1 LNHDA and CDR2 SQIVND (reference sequence). CDR3 sequence: CASSIQPTSGPYNEQFF. The CDR3 coding sequence is TGTGCCAGTAGTATACAGCCCACTAGCGGCCCCTACAATGAGCAGTTCTTC.